This passage covers 18 T cell receptor beta chains from one sample sequenced in a study of blood T cell repertoires in COVID-19. Here immunoSEQ multiplex PCR was the method, and the copy in TCRdb shows in-frame clones only, minus some. In the table there are about 180,000 clones, roughly 85% of which are singletons. Input material: peripheral blood. The source is a woman aged 70 to 79 with acute or convalescent COVID-19.

The chain employs TRBV9 and TRBJ2-1; weak D call: TRBD2 (6 bases). Germline assignment: CDR1 SGDLS and CDR2 YYNGEE. CDR3 length: 15 residues. V lost 0 bases, J lost 8 bases, and 15 bases lay in between. CDR3 amino acids: CASSVGVAGSDEQFF. As DNA, the CDR3 is TGTGCCAGCAGCGTAGGTGTTGCGGGGTCGGATGAGCAGTTCTTC.

V is TRBV6-1 and J is TRBJ1-1; TRBD1 is a possible D gene (5 bases). Germline V gene data show CDR1 as MNHNS and CDR2 as SASEGT. This CDR3 spans 15 amino acids. The V gene lost 8 bases and the J gene lost 4 bases, with 20 bases spanning the gap. CDR3 in DNA: TGTGCCAGCGCCCCGCCGGAGGGGAGGACCACTGAAGCTTTCTTT. It codes for CASAPPEGRTTEAFF.

The chain carries TRBV2 and TRBJ2-1, with TRBD2 matching 8 bases. Per the germline V gene, CDR1 is SNHLY and CDR2 is FYNNEI. The length of the CDR3 is 13 residues. With V trimmed by 5 bases and J by 8 bases, 5 bases remained unmatched. The CDR3 region is CASSWSGSDEQFF. The CDR3 nucleotides are TGTGCCAGCAGTTGGAGCGGGAGCGATGAGCAGTTCTTC.

This chain links TRBV10-1 with TRBJ2-3; 7 nucleotides line up with TRBD2. The CDR3 runs 15 residues. CDR1 WNHNN and CDR2 SYGVQD come from the germline V gene (reference sequence). After removal of 5 bases from V and 0 bases from J, the junction contained 5 bases not matched to a gene. CDR3: CASSKAGTSTDTQYF. The CDR3 DNA sequence: TGCGCCAGCAGTAAAGCGGGAACGAGCACAGATACGCAGTATTTT.

The chain couples TRBV12-5 to TRBJ1-2; perhaps TRBD1 as D (5 bases). This CDR3 is 15 amino acids long. Deletions cut 7 bases from V and 4 bases from J, with 19 bases between. Germline CDR1 is LGHNT and CDR2 is FRNRAP. As DNA, the CDR3 is TGTGCTAGTGCCTTGGGGCCCGGCCAGATCTATGGCTACACCTTC. Amino acid sequence: CASALGPGQIYGYTF.

The genes are TRBV7-8 and TRBJ2-4, with 7 bases aligning to TRBD2. The CDR3 sequence is 16 residues long. CDR1 is SGHVS and CDR2 is FQNEAQ in the germline V gene. V lost 4 bases to trimming and J lost 0 bases; unmatched junction nucleotides: 6. The CDR3 is CASSSLAVGAKNIQYF. As DNA, the CDR3 is TGTGCCAGCAGCTCCCTAGCGGTGGGAGCCAAAAACATTCAGTACTTC.

The chain uses TRBV7-2 and TRBJ2-7, with D unclear. Germline CDR1 and CDR2: SGHTA and FQGNSA. CDR3 length: 14 residues. The ends were cut back, 1 base at V and 4 bases at J, with 11 bases in the middle. The CDR3: CASSLVLSSYEQYF. CDR3 in DNA: TGTGCCAGCAGCTTAGTTCTATCTTCTTACGAGCAGTACTTC.

The chain has TRBV7-3 and TRBJ2-2; tentative D call: TRBD1 (5 bases). The CDR3 extends over 15 amino acids. The germline V gene encodes CDR1 SGHTA and CDR2 FQGTGA. Trimming removed 1 base from V and 4 bases from J, with 10 bases in between. CDR3 in amino acids: CASSLNAGSTGELFF. In nucleotides, the CDR3 is TGTGCCAGCAGCTTAAATGCAGGGTCCACCGGGGAGCTGTTTTTT.

The chain is built from TRBV7-9 and TRBJ2-5, with TRBD2 matching over 9 bases. This CDR3 comprises 14 residues. J was trimmed by 5 bases and V by 6 bases; bases with no gene match: 7. The germline CDR1 and CDR2 sequences are SEHNR and FQNEAQ (reference sequence). In nucleotides, the CDR3 is TGTGCCAGCAGAGGTCAAGGGACTAGCGAGACCCAGTACTTC. Translating gives CASRGQGTSETQYF. The full variable domain, completed using reference TRBV7-9 and TRBJ2-5, is DTGVSQNPRHKITKRGQNVTFRCDPISEHNRLYWYRQTLGQGPEFLTYFQNEAQLEKSRLLSDRFSAERPKGSFSTLEIQRTEQGDSAMYLCASRGQGTSETQYFGPGTRLLVL.

The rearrangement links TRBV7-2 to TRBJ2-5; D possibly corresponds to TRBD1 (5 bases). V was cut by 1 base and J by 2 bases, with 11 bases left in between. Germline lookup yields CDR1 SGHTA and CDR2 FQGNSA. The CDR3 is made up of 15 amino acids. For the CDR3, the DNA is TGTGCCAGCAGCTTAGTACGTGGGGCACAAGAGACCCAGTACTTC. Translation gives CASSLVRGAQETQYF.

The chain joins TRBV2 to TRBJ2-5; 9 bases are a match to TRBD2. The CDR3 runs to 15 residues. The germline V gene encodes CDR1 SNHLY and CDR2 FYNNEI. V was clipped by 6 bases and J by 5 bases; unmatched bases: 10. Here the CDR3 DNA reads TGTGCCAGCAGAGACCGAGCGGGAGGCAGGGAGACCCAGTACTTC. Its protein is CASRDRAGGRETQYF.

J is TRBJ1-1 and V is TRBV7-9; 7 bases are a match to TRBD1. CDR1 is SEHNR and CDR2 is FQNEAQ in the germline V gene (reference sequence). Germline trimming cut 4 bases from V and 7 bases from J; bases unmatched to any gene: 9. This CDR3 contains 14 residues. Here the CDR3 DNA reads TGTGCCAGCAGCTCCGACAGGGATCGCCTTGAAGCTTTCTTT. Translated: CASSSDRDRLEAFF.

The chain carries TRBV10-1 and TRBJ2-2, with 9 bases lining up with TRBD1. With 0 bases clipped from V and 6 bases from J, the junction kept 5 bases outside the gene matches. CDR1 and CDR2 (germline): WNHNN, SYGVQD (reference sequence). CDR3 length equals 16 residues. The CDR3 sequence is CASSESGTGTPGELFF. For the CDR3, the DNA is TGCGCCAGCAGTGAGTCCGGGACAGGGACCCCCGGGGAGCTGTTTTTT.

The V call is TRBV6-1, the J call TRBJ1-6; 9 bases line up with TRBD1. Trimming cost V 3 bases and J 0 bases; bases outside gene matches: 3. Germline V gene sequence: CDR1 MNHNS, CDR2 SASEGT. This CDR3 comprises 17 residues. CDR3 protein: CASSEQDRGSYNSPLHF. The CDR3 DNA is TGTGCCAGCAGTGAGCAGGACAGGGGCTCCTATAATTCACCCCTCCACTTT.

This clone was seen more than once but under ten times. The chain joins TRBV5-1 to TRBJ2-3; 11 bases agree with TRBD2. CDR1 and CDR2 (germline): SGHRS, YFSETQ. The V gene end was trimmed by 4 bases and the J gene end by 6 bases; junction bases not matched to a gene: 7. This CDR3 has 15 residues. The chain's CDR3 is CASSQLAGVGDTQYF. The CDR3, as DNA: TGCGCCAGCAGCCAACTAGCGGGAGTCGGTGATACGCAGTATTTT.

This clone was recorded once. The gene calls are TRBV9 and TRBJ2-1; weak D call: TRBD2 (6 bases). CDR3 size: 17 residues. The V and J ends lost 2 bases and 0 bases respectively, with 15 bases between them. Per germline, CDR1 SGDLS and CDR2 YYNGEE. DNA for the CDR3: TGTGCCAGCAGCGTTGCGAGTAGCGGAATCTCCTACAATGAGCAGTTCTTC. It specifies CASSVASSGISYNEQFF.

The chain joins TRBV10-3 to TRBJ1-1; possibly TRBD1 for D (6 bases). The CDR3 length is 15 residues. The germline CDR1 and CDR2 sequences are ENHRY and SYGVKD. V lost 0 bases, J lost 6 bases, and 14 bases lay in between. The CDR3 nucleotides read TGTGCCATCAGTGAGTCGACGGGGGCGGGGGCTGAAGCTTTCTTT. It specifies CAISESTGAGAEAFF.

The rearrangement links TRBV25-1 to TRBJ1-1; D is unclear. The CDR3 runs to 13 residues. With 4 bases removed from V and 4 bases from J, the gap between germline ends came to 10 bases. Germline CDR1 MGHDK, CDR2 SYGVNS. CDR3 sequence reads: CASSVEGATEAFF. The CDR3 DNA reads TGTGCCAGCAGTGTCGAGGGTGCCACTGAAGCTTTCTTT. The full variable domain, rest sourced from reference TRBV25-1 and TRBJ1-1, is EADIYQTPRYLVIGTGKKITLECSQTMGHDKMYWYQQDPGMELHLIHYSYGVNSTEKGDLSSESTVSRIRTEHFPLTLESARPSHTSQYLCASSVEGATEAFFGQGTRLTVV.